The clone carrying this T cell receptor (beta chain) came up a few times. What it binds is not known. Time point in this sample: patch test 2, 6 weeks after DPC sensitization. The sample's treatment: therapeutic diphenylcyclopropenone sensitization with weekly scalp DPC. The authors extracted total RNA from unfractionated whole blood. The sample comes from a study of human T cells and chemical hapten exposure. Study as a whole: Patients were given diphenylcyclopropenone on the scalp weekly across the roughly 25-week study. Findings and limits, study-wide: PT1 expanded TCR counts and patch test score correlated positively. There were significantly more large CDR3 similarity clusters among expanded TCRs than among controls.

TCRdb fed the RACE reads into MiXCR, producing one record per CDR3 protein. The sample shows tens of thousands of distinct CDR3 sequences, approximately 9.7% of them seen only once. Germline loops: CDR1 SGHDT, CDR2 YYEEEE. The CDR3 is made up of 16 amino acids. V was pared by 4 bases and J by 0 bases, with 15 bases between. The origin of this receptor is a woman in her thirties with alopecia areata. Some clones in this sample may be carry-over from other donors' samples. The input for sequencing was whole blood, taken in connection with sensitization to the hapten diphenylcyclopropenone (DPC). The rearrangement uses TRBV5-6 and TRBJ2-3; D may be TRBD1 or TRBD2 (5 bases each). CDR3 residues: CASSGHGTASTDTQYF. CDR3 DNA sequence: TGTGCCAGCAGCGGTCACGGGACGGCTAGCACAGATACGCAGTATTTT. Drawing the rest from reference TRBV5-6 and TRBJ2-3, the complete variable domain is DAGVTQSPTHLIKTRGQQVTLRCSPKSGHDTVSWYQQALGQGPQFIFQYYEEEERQRGNFPDRFSGHQFPNYSSELNVNALLLGDSALYLCASSGHGTASTDTQYFGPGTRLTVL.